The next 17 T cell receptor beta chains were all read from a single sample in a study of blood T cell repertoires in COVID-19. Data came from immunoSEQ multiplex PCR; TCRdb stores just in-frame clones and leaves some out. The sample contains roughly 100,000 clones, around 88% of which appear only once. The sequencing sample was made of peripheral blood. The source of these receptors is a woman of 80 years or more with acute or convalescent COVID-19.

A single count supports this clone. This chain uses TRBV15 with TRBJ2-3; tentative D call: TRBD2 (6 bases). The CDR3 consists of 14 residues. Germline CDR1 and CDR2: LNHNV and YYDKDF (reference sequence). Trimming shortened V by 8 bases and J by 5 bases, and 17 bases separated the two germline ends. As DNA, the CDR3 is TGTGCCACCTGGCGGGGCGGGTTGGGAGATACGCAGTATTTT. It codes for CATWRGGLGDTQYF. Based on the CDR3 plus reference TRBV15 and TRBJ2-3, the full variable domain is DAMVIQNPRYQVTQFGKPVTLSCSQTLNHNVMYWYQQKSSQAPKLLFHYYDKDFNNEADTPDNFQSRRPNTSFCFLDIRSPGLGDTAMYLCATWRGGLGDTQYFGPGTRLTVL.

The chain employs TRBV24-1 and TRBJ2-2; D is perhaps TRBD1 (6 bases). CDR1 KGHDR and CDR2 SFDVKD come from the germline V gene. The V gene lost 5 bases and the J gene lost 2 bases, with 17 bases spanning the gap. The CDR3 length is 17 residues. This chain's CDR3 is CATSGWGNRANTGELFF. The CDR3 coding sequence is TGTGCCACCAGTGGCTGGGGGAACAGGGCCAACACCGGGGAGCTGTTTTTT.

The chain couples TRBV3-1 (or the pseudogene TRBV3-2) to TRBJ1-4; D is perhaps TRBD1 (6 bases). CDR3 length: 15 amino acids. Germline V CDR1 and CDR2: LGHDT, YNNKEL (reference sequence). The V end was cut by 4 bases, the J end by 5 bases, with 14 bases between. The CDR3 protein is CASSPGGRGNEKLFF. The DNA of the CDR3 is TGTGCCAGCAGCCCCGGGGGGCGGGGGAATGAAAAACTGTTTTTT.

The J gene is TRBJ1-1, the V gene TRBV7-3; 10 bases are a match to TRBD1. CDR3 length: 16 residues. CDR1 is SGHTA and CDR2 is FQGTGA in the germline V gene. V lost 4 bases, J lost 5 bases, and 10 bases stayed unmatched. The CDR3 reads CASSSWTGGAGTEAFF. The CDR3 nucleotides are TGTGCCAGCAGCTCATGGACAGGGGGGGCTGGGACTGAAGCTTTCTTT.

The rearrangement uses TRBV3-1 (or the pseudogene TRBV3-2) and TRBJ2-7; 8 nucleotides match TRBD1. From germline, CDR1 is LGHDT and CDR2 YNNKEL (reference sequence). The CDR3 covers 18 residues. Losses at the gene ends were 0 bases for V and 0 bases for J; bases not matched to a gene: 10. CDR3 DNA sequence: TGTGCCAGCAGCCAAGATTATTCGGGGGACAGGAGCTCCTACGAGCAGTACTTC. As protein: CASSQDYSGDRSSYEQYF.

To note about this clone: Other DNA sequences of this sample code for an identical CDR3. The V call is TRBV5-1, the J call TRBJ1-2; D remains ambiguous. Trimming stripped 0 bases from V and 8 bases from J, with 11 bases between. Germline CDR1 is SGHRS and CDR2 is YFSETQ. The CDR3 is made up of 13 amino acids. This chain's CDR3 is CASSLAGYSGYTF. CDR3 DNA: TGCGCCAGCAGCTTGGCGGGGTACTCCGGCTACACCTTC.

This clone was counted between two and nine times. This rearrangement joins TRBV25-1 to TRBJ1-2; 8 bases map to TRBD1. Trimming at V came to 5 bases and at J to 2 bases, leaving 1 base not matched to a gene. The CDR3 totals 13 residues. Germline values: CDR1 MGHDK, CDR2 SYGVNS. CDR3 in amino acids: CASSRTGNYGYTF. In DNA, the CDR3 is TGTGCCAGCAGTCGGACAGGGAACTATGGCTACACCTTC.

There are a few counts of this clone. One junction end disagrees with the germline gene, perhaps due to a read error. The chain's CDR3 is CASSLEGGPGQPQHF. The CDR3 nucleotides are TGTGCTAGCAGCTTGGAGGGGGGGCCGGGGCAGCCCCAGCATTTT. The chain is built from TRBV7-7 and TRBJ1-5; TRBD1 might be the D (6 bases). The CDR3 runs 15 residues. In germline, CDR1 is SSHAT, CDR2 FNYEAQ (reference sequence).

This chain uses TRBV7-2 with TRBJ1-5, with no clear D. CDR3 size: 14 residues. Trimming left V 3 bases short and J 0 bases short, with 6 bases between. Germline values: CDR1 SGHTA, CDR2 FQGNSA. The CDR3 nucleotides are TGTGCCAGCAGCTTCAGAGGTAGCAATCAGCCCCAGCATTTT. Residues: CASSFRGSNQPQHF.

The chain uses TRBV19 and TRBJ1-1, with D possibly matching TRBD1 (5 bases). V was trimmed by 4 bases and J by 4 bases, leaving 13 bases between them. The CDR3 is 14 residues long. Germline lookup yields CDR1 LNHDA and CDR2 SQIVND (reference sequence). In DNA form, the CDR3 reads TGTGCCAGTAGTAAGATGGGTCAGGGCACTGAAGCTTTCTTT. This translates into CASSKMGQGTEAFF.

This clone has just a few counts. The V and J genes are TRBV19 and TRBJ1-5; D gene ambiguous. This CDR3 has 9 residues. In germline, CDR1 is LNHDA, CDR2 SQIVND (reference sequence). The V gene lost 9 bases and the J gene lost 10 bases, with 7 bases spanning the gap. The chain's CDR3 is CASGEPQHF. DNA for the CDR3: TGTGCCAGCGGGGAACCCCAGCATTTT.

The rearrangement joins TRBV6-5 to TRBJ1-2; a possible D gene is TRBD1 (6 bases). The CDR3 runs to 15 residues. In germline, CDR1 is MNHEY, CDR2 SVGAGI. Trimming cost V 2 bases and J 9 bases, with 19 bases left between them. This chain's CDR3 is CASSYTAGTPGRYTF. The CDR3 DNA is TGTGCCAGCAGTTACACCGCCGGGACACCCGGACGCTACACCTTC.

The chain joins TRBV3-1 (or the pseudogene TRBV3-2) to TRBJ1-1; D call uncertain. V lost 3 bases and J 0 bases, leaving 8 bases between the germline ends. The CDR3 runs to 14 residues. Germline CDR1 reads LGHDT; CDR2 reads YNNKEL (reference sequence). Here the CDR3 reads CASSQTGMNTEAFF. The CDR3 DNA follows: TGTGCCAGCAGCCAGACGGGGATGAACACTGAAGCTTTCTTT.

The V gene is TRBV10-2, the J gene TRBJ2-3; TRBD2 is a possible D gene (5 bases). Germline V gives CDR1 WSHSY, CDR2 SAAADI. The CDR3 sequence is 15 residues long. The germline V and J ends were trimmed by 2 bases and 7 bases, with 16 bases remaining between them. CDR3: CASSELGAVKHTQYF. The CDR3 coding sequence is TGCGCCAGCAGTGAGCTAGGAGCGGTGAAGCATACGCAGTATTTT.

The J gene is TRBJ1-2, the V gene TRBV6-4, with 12 bases that match TRBD1. The CDR3 sequence is 14 residues long. V lost 4 bases and J lost 7; bases outside the gene matches: 4. Germline V gene lookup returns CDR1 MRHNA and CDR2 SNTAGT. CDR3 amino acids: CASSAGTGGFGYTF. The DNA of the CDR3 is TGTGCCAGCAGTGCCGGGACAGGGGGCTTTGGCTACACCTTC.

This clone was seen once. The chain employs TRBV6-6 and TRBJ2-7, with D maybe TRBD2 (6 bases). Germline assignment: CDR1 MNHNY and CDR2 SVGAGI (reference sequence). CDR3 length equals 14 residues. V lost 2 bases and J 2 bases, leaving 10 bases between the germline ends. CDR3 nucleotides: TGTGCCAGCAGTTACAATCGGGAGCCCTACGAGCAGTACTTC. As protein: CASSYNREPYEQYF.

V and J are TRBV5-5 and TRBJ2-2, with 9 bases matching TRBD1. The CDR3 totals 15 residues. Germline-derived CDR1 and CDR2 are SGHKS and YYEKEE (reference sequence). The ends lost 0 bases at V and 5 bases at J; junction bases unmatched: 2. The CDR3: CASSLAGQGTGELFF. The CDR3 coding sequence is TGTGCCAGCAGCTTGGCAGGACAGGGGACCGGGGAGCTGTTTTTT.